The T cell receptor beta chain under discussion was sequenced for a study of radiation and T cells in renal cell carcinoma (dated by TCRdb to about 2020). Regarding the study in general: A total of 50 or so samples underwent TCR beta sequencing, made up of some 26 tumors and about 27 peripheral blood samples. The final blood draw took place at 4 weeks after radiation, the same time as nephrectomy. A total of 4 million to 5 million unique CDR3 nucleotide sequences, encoding 2.5 million to 3 million unique CDR3 amino acid sequences, were found across all 50 or so samples.

The meaning of the sample's time point label: blood 4 weeks post-SBRT, at nephrectomy. Explained via the paper, the treatment or condition label denotes: 15 Gy SBRT to primary tumor, nephrectomy 4 weeks later. The samples were obtained from a clinical trial, where primary renal cell carcinomas were treated with 15 Gy stereotactic body radiation therapy and then removed by nephrectomy 4 weeks afterward. To follow tumor-enriched clonotypes, peripheral blood was collected serially from radiation-treated patients at baseline and again at 2 weeks and 4 weeks after SBRT. Renal cell carcinoma with clear cell pathology was present in all patients. The QIAamp DNA Blood Mini Kit (Qiagen) was used to prepare genomic DNA for TCR sequencing. The analyses included just those samples that passed every quality control check. Of note for this clone: No antigen is known for it. Base-call qualities are not available, and no considerably larger clone is one nucleotide away.

Following the manufacturer's recommendations, the immunoSEQ kit was used to generate TCR beta libraries from genomic DNA. For library preparation, a first multiplex PCR was performed with proprietary primers, followed by a second PCR in which unique barcodes were added, and bead cleanups were performed after each round. Each sample batch included a kit-provided positive control reaction and a negative control reaction. The final libraries were assessed on an Agilent 4200 TapeStation D1000 ScreenTape, pooled by volume, and quantified by qPCR. Sequencing was performed on an Illumina NextSeq500 using a MidOutput 150-cycle cartridge, with 156 Read1 cycles, 15 Index1 cycles, and the kit custom primers. The pooled library was loaded at 0.75 to 1 pM, and approximately 19% PhiX control was spiked in. In the paper's pipeline: The vendor-processed data were analyzed in R, and a clonotype was defined as all T cells that share the same CDR3 nucleotide sequence. For clone abundance analyses, frequencies were normalized to the 10,000 most abundant clones per sample. Public T cell clones, which averaged fewer than five per sample, were excluded before analysis. An abundance difference of at least 32-fold between compartments was the criterion for calling clonotypes tumor-enriched or baseline blood-enriched. A beta-binomial differential abundance model was used to identify clonotypes that expanded or contracted between blood time points. Tumor-blood repertoire similarity was measured with the Baroni-Urbani and Buser coefficient, and group comparisons used two-tailed Wilcoxon tests in R. As stored in TCRdb, this immuneACCESS dataset retains in-frame rearrangements with V and J assigned. A fraction of the clones does not appear; measured against another copy, unresolved V genes explain less than half of the discrepancy, and the remainder lacks a known reason. V, J and clone size were drawn from that table, and D and trimming were deduced from the DNA. The sample includes some 150,000 clones, with 65% to 90% observed a single time. 15% to 20% of the sample is taken by the ten largest.

At the junction V is shortened by 2 bases and J by 6 bases; bases outside the gene matches: 11. From cysteine to phenylalanine, the CDR3 is 17 amino acids long. The retained sequence is limited to the CDR3, 51 bases, with the frame set at the first base. For CDR1 and CDR2, the germline V gene lists KGHSH and LQKENI. The paper's findings and limits, for the study overall: Dynamics of the blood repertoire were not tracked past 4 weeks after treatment. The single-armed trial design could not address effects of radiation dose or scheduling on the TCR repertoire. In blood, the top tumor clonotypes increased from baseline to 2 weeks after radiation and then shrank by 4 weeks, which suggests a temporary expansion of tumor-resident clones. Because pretreatment tumor biopsies were not available, the baseline intratumoral presence of clonotypes could not be determined.

The sequence was obtained from a woman aged 45-60 years with renal cell carcinoma. This specimen was blood, taken from a patient whose treatment included radiotherapy and nephrectomy. The chain couples TRBV18 to TRBJ2-7; 12 central nucleotides agree with TRBD2. The CDR3 region has the sequence CASSPYALAGGVGEQYF. The sequenced DNA is TGTGCCAGCTCACCATATGCTCTAGCGGGAGGGGTTGGCGAGCAGTACTTC.